One and the same sample provided the 3 T cell receptor beta chains below, sequenced in a study of cytomegalovirus exposure and HLA in healthy donors. Researchers ran the PCR with 60 Vbeta and 13 Jbeta primers. Sequencing used immunoSEQ multiplex PCR; TCRdb keeps in-frame clones, though not all of them. The sample records about 97,000 clones, 76% being singletons. Sequencing was done on a sample of PBMCs. Receptors originate from a man aged 40-55 years in good health and CMV-seronegative.

This clone appeared a few times. This sequence joins TRBV9 and TRBJ1-2; 7 bases are shared with TRBD1. This CDR3 is built from 13 residues. With 3 bases clipped from V and 8 bases from J, the junction kept 7 bases outside the gene matches. Germline V gene data show CDR1 as SGDLS and CDR2 as YYNGEE. The chain's CDR3 is CASSDLTGFGYTF. The CDR3 nucleotides are TGTGCCAGCAGCGACCTGACAGGGTTCGGCTACACCTTC.

The rearrangement joins TRBV4-1 to TRBJ1-6; the match to TRBD1 covers 10 bases. CDR3 size: 17 residues. CDR1 is MGHRA and CDR2 is YSYEKL in the germline V gene. The trim removed 1 base at V and 7 bases at J, leaving 7 bases unmatched. The CDR3 loop is CASSQGRDRGRNSPLHF. CDR3 nucleotides: TGCGCCAGCAGCCAAGGTCGAGACAGGGGGCGGAATTCACCCCTCCACTTT.

V is TRBV5-1 and J is TRBJ2-3; perhaps TRBD2 as D (5 bases). This CDR3 is built from 13 residues. Germline V lookup: CDR1 SGHRS, CDR2 YFSETQ. Deletions cut 0 bases from V and 6 bases from J, with 8 bases between. The CDR3 protein is CASSLVPGDTQYF. The CDR3, as DNA: TGCGCCAGCAGCTTGGTTCCGGGGGATACGCAGTATTTT.